The source of this TCR beta chain is a study of OX40 agonist ivuxolimab in advanced cancers. The CDR3 runs to 15 residues. The germline CDR1 and CDR2 sequences are SEHNR and FQNEAQ (reference sequence). Trimming stripped 5 bases from V and 4 bases from J, with 12 bases between. Sequencing used immunoSEQ multiplex PCR; TCRdb keeps in-frame clones, though not all of them. The sample includes some 70,000 clones, roughly 85% of them seen just once. This sequence was found in an adult with an advanced solid tumor such as melanoma, head and neck, liver or kidney cancer. The material sequenced was CD4+ or CD8+ T cells sorted from blood, taken in a trial of the OX40 agonist ivuxolimab. The rearrangement joins TRBV7-9 to TRBJ2-6; D unresolved. The CDR3 loop is CASSIYTTGANVLTF. The CDR3 nucleotides are TGTGCCAGCAGCATTTACACTACCGGGGCCAACGTCCTGACTTTC.